Listed below are T cell receptor beta chains from one sample, sequenced in a study of control samples from healthy donors and cancer patients. TCRdb's table, derived via immunoSEQ multiplex PCR, lists solely in-frame clones and lacks some. The data hold around 130,000 clones, with around nine tenths observed a single time. Specimen: blood. The receptors were gathered from a man between 45 and 60 years old in good health. Each CDR3 is given with its conserved first and last residue. D genes are given only for firm matches. Expanded clones are given a class, and other clones once, few, many or no size at all.

J gene	clone size	V gene	D gene	CDR3 protein	CDR3 DNA
TRBJ1-6	.	TRBV6-5	.	CAGSRRVQGDSPLHF	TGTGCCGGCAGCCGCCGGGTTCAGGGAGATTCACCCCTCCACTTT
TRBJ1-3	once	TRBV6-5	.	CASSYSTPSSGNTIYF	TGTGCCAGCAGTTACTCGACACCCTCCTCTGGAAACACCATATATTTT
TRBJ1-6	once	TRBV28	.	CASSLTGRLSSYNSPLHF	TGTGCCAGCAGTTTAACGGGACGCCTGAGCTCCTATAATTCACCCCTCCACTTT
TRBJ2-2	.	TRBV11-2	TRBD1	CASSFRQGVNGAGELFF	TGTGCCAGCAGCTTTAGACAGGGTGTAAACGGCGCCGGGGAGCTGTTTTTT
TRBJ2-5	.	TRBV30	.	CAWGTLAHQETQYF	TGTGCCTGGGGAACTCTAGCACACCAAGAGACCCAGTACTTC
TRBJ2-1	.	TRBV2	.	CASPHGRNNEQFF	TGTGCCAGCCCCCACGGGAGAAACAATGAGCAGTTCTTC
TRBJ1-3	.	TRBV10-1	.	CASSDNLLSGNTIYF	TGCGCCAGCAGTGACAATCTGCTCTCTGGAAACACCATATATTTT
TRBJ1-2	.	TRBV7-2	.	CASSSLGGYTF	TGTGCCAGCAGCTCCCTGGGGGGCTACACCTTC
TRBJ1-6	.	TRBV28	.	CASSGALVTSPLHF	TGTGCCAGCAGTGGCGCCCTGGTGACTTCACCCCTCCACTTT
TRBJ2-1	.	TRBV19	.	CASSVTYNEQFF	TGTGCCAGTAGTGTAACCTACAATGAGCAGTTCTTC
TRBJ2-1	.	TRBV30	.	CAWRWPGKDEQFF	TGTGCCTGGAGGTGGCCAGGGAAGGATGAGCAGTTCTTC
TRBJ2-5	.	TRBV3-1/TRBV3-2	.	CASSRGETQYF	TGTGCCAGCAGCCGTGGGGAGACCCAGTACTTC
TRBJ2-5	.	TRBV19	TRBD2	CASSIGVAGGTQYF	TGTGCCAGTAGTATTGGGGTAGCGGGCGGGACCCAGTACTTC
TRBJ1-1	.	TRBV10-3	.	CAIDDTGITEAFF	TGTGCCATCGACGATACAGGGATCACTGAAGCTTTCTTT
TRBJ1-6	.	TRBV2	.	CASRGRGGNSPLHF	TGTGCCAGCAGGGGCAGGGGAGGTAATTCACCCCTCCACTTT
TRBJ2-1	.	TRBV3-1/TRBV3-2	TRBD2	CASSPSGAEQFF	TGTGCCAGCAGCCCTAGCGGGGCTGAGCAGTTCTTC
TRBJ1-2	.	TRBV6-6	TRBD1	CASRPGTGGYYGYTF	TGTGCCAGCAGACCCGGGACAGGGGGTTACTATGGCTACACCTTC
TRBJ2-5	.	TRBV24-1	.	CATSDSVVQETQYF	TGTGCCACCAGTGATTCGGTCGTACAAGAGACCCAGTACTTC
TRBJ2-2	.	TRBV5-1	TRBD1	CASSRGQIKNTGELFF	TGCGCCAGCAGCAGGGGACAGATCAAGAACACCGGGGAGCTGTTTTTT
TRBJ2-2	.	TRBV6-5	.	CASSYFGQNTGELFF	TGTGCCAGCAGTTATTTCGGACAGAACACCGGGGAGCTGTTTTTT
TRBJ2-3	.	TRBV28	.	CASSLWGYASTDTQYF	TGTGCCAGCAGTTTATGGGGGTATGCTAGCACAGATACGCAGTATTTT
TRBJ1-3	.	TRBV5-4	.	CASSLVGPGNTIYF	TGTGCCAGCAGCTTGGTAGGCCCTGGAAACACCATATATTTT
TRBJ2-1	.	TRBV24-1	TRBD2	CATSDILTSGGVNEQFF	TGTGCCACCAGTGATATACTGACTAGCGGGGGGGTCAATGAGCAGTTCTTC
TRBJ2-7	.	TRBV5-1	.	CASSLVGTSDEQYF	TGCGCCAGCAGCTTGGTCGGGACTTCGGACGAGCAGTACTTC
TRBJ1-4	.	TRBV18	.	CASSLLGGPNEKLFF	TGTGCCAGCTCACTTCTCGGGGGCCCTAATGAAAAACTGTTTTTT
TRBJ2-2	few	TRBV28	.	CASSLGAPTGELFF	TGTGCCAGCAGTTTGGGAGCGCCCACCGGGGAGCTGTTTTTT
TRBJ2-3	.	TRBV5-1	.	CASSLEGNTDTQYF	TGCGCCAGCAGCTTAGAGGGGAACACAGATACGCAGTATTTT
TRBJ1-5	once	TRBV5-1	.	CASSLSGGSNQPQHF	TGCGCCAGCAGCTTGTCGGGGGGGAGCAATCAGCCCCAGCATTTT
TRBJ1-5	few	TRBV2	.	CASSEFGVDQPQHF	TGTGCCAGCAGTGAATTTGGGGTAGATCAGCCCCAGCATTTT
TRBJ1-2	.	TRBV7-9	.	CASSQSAGISWGYTF	TGTGCCAGCAGCCAGAGCGCCGGGATCAGCTGGGGCTACACCTTC
TRBJ2-3	.	TRBV29-1	TRBD2	CSVEILAGRTDTQYF	TGCAGCGTTGAAATACTAGCGGGGCGAACAGATACGCAGTATTTT
TRBJ1-4	.	TRBV2	.	CASSEYTYFGGRDNEKLFF	TGTGCCAGCAGTGAATACACTTATTTCGGGGGCCGGGATAATGAAAAACTGTTTTTT
TRBJ2-7	.	TRBV30	.	CAWRTAVEQYF	TGTGCCTGGAGGACAGCAGTCGAGCAGTACTTC
TRBJ2-3	.	TRBV6-6	.	CASSSGSDTQYF	TGTGCCAGCAGTTCGGGATCAGATACGCAGTATTTT
TRBJ1-3	.	TRBV6-5	.	CASSKGNTIYF	TGTGCCAGCAGTAAGGGAAACACCATATATTTT
TRBJ1-2	.	TRBV24-1	TRBD1	CATSDPEGTGTDGYTF	TGTGCCACCAGTGATCCTGAGGGGACAGGCACCGATGGCTACACCTTC
TRBJ2-5	.	TRBV7-8	TRBD1	CASSYRGRYRTQYF	TGTGCCAGCAGCTACAGGGGCCGTTATCGGACCCAGTACTTC
TRBJ1-4	once	TRBV2	.	CASSEARGGLANEKLFF	TGTGCCAGCAGTGAAGCTCGGGGGGGGTTGGCTAATGAAAAACTGTTTTTT
TRBJ1-1	.	TRBV6-5	.	CASRRVENTEAFF	TGTGCCAGCCGAAGGGTTGAGAACACTGAAGCTTTCTTT
TRBJ2-5	.	TRBV19	.	CASSIVSQGGGETQYF	TGTGCCAGTAGTATAGTCAGTCAGGGAGGGGGCGAGACCCAGTACTTC
TRBJ1-6	.	TRBV5-1	.	CASSSQLNSPLHF	TGCGCCAGCAGCTCCCAATTGAATTCACCCCTCCACTTT
TRBJ1-5	.	TRBV18	.	CASSPGWGDQPQHF	TGTGCCAGCTCACCGGGTTGGGGGGATCAGCCCCAGCATTTT
TRBJ2-7	.	TRBV28	.	CASSFGRSYEQYF	TGTGCCAGCAGTTTCGGCAGGAGCTACGAGCAGTACTTC
TRBJ2-7	.	TRBV10-3	TRBD2	CAIRVQGLAGRYEQYF	TGTGCCATCAGGGTCCAGGGACTAGCGGGGCGCTACGAGCAGTACTTC
TRBJ1-6	.	TRBV7-9	TRBD1	CASSQTGLGSPLHF	TGTGCCAGCAGCCAGACAGGGTTAGGGTCACCCCTCCACTTT
TRBJ1-4	once	TRBV5-1	TRBD1	CASSAGQGDYEKLFF	TGCGCCAGCAGCGCCGGACAGGGGGACTATGAAAAACTGTTTTTT
TRBJ1-1	.	TRBV7-9	TRBD1	CAIETGDAEAFF	TGTGCCATCGAGACAGGGGATGCTGAAGCTTTCTTT
TRBJ1-3	once	TRBV20-1	.	CSASKSSGNTIYF	TGCAGTGCTAGTAAGAGCTCTGGAAACACCATATATTTT